Listed below are T cell receptor beta chains from one sample, sequenced in a study of chemoradiotherapy in HPV16-positive cancers. Produced via immunoSEQ multiplex PCR; TCRdb's table is partial and in-frame only. The sample contains some 32,000 clones, around 88% of which appear only once. Sample: blood, taken from a patient who underwent chemoradiotherapy. Source of these receptors: a human donor with HPV-associated anogenital cancer. The CDR3 runs from the conserved cysteine through the conserved F or W. D genes are given only for firm matches.

CDR3aa | d_gene | j_gene | v_gene
CASSLRGFTGELFF | - | TRBJ2-2 | TRBV7-2
CASSDRGNTEAFF | - | TRBJ1-1 | TRBV2
CASSGTRALQRGGYTF | - | TRBJ1-2 | TRBV5-6
CASSSTGRYEQYF | - | TRBJ2-7 | TRBV5-6
CASSVDYNSPLHF | - | TRBJ1-6 | TRBV7-3
CAWRAPGGSGNTIYF | TRBD1 | TRBJ1-3 | TRBV30
CASRPGQGGGYTF | TRBD1 | TRBJ1-2 | TRBV6-1
CASSFKGLGTDTQYF | - | TRBJ2-3 | TRBV27
CASTRGTGELFF | - | TRBJ2-2 | TRBV6-5
CASSRSRGLGDEQYF | - | TRBJ2-7 | TRBV4-1
CASSDGTKPNEQYF | TRBD2 | TRBJ2-7 | TRBV10-2
CASSITGLIAGELFF | - | TRBJ2-2 | TRBV19
CASSATGTGLGETQYF | TRBD1 | TRBJ2-5 | TRBV2
CASSRQEEKLFF | - | TRBJ1-4 | TRBV19
CSVEGTAYEQYF | TRBD1 | TRBJ2-7 | TRBV29-1
CASSSVRVSNTEAFF | - | TRBJ1-1 | TRBV5-6
CASKAGLSYEQYF | - | TRBJ2-7 | TRBV6-1
CASSWTAEDYEQYF | - | TRBJ2-7 | TRBV11-2
CSVELMGARSSGANVLTF | - | TRBJ2-6 | TRBV29-1
CASSLGQRADRDTEAFF | - | TRBJ1-1 | TRBV7-9
CSVDGQGNEQFF | - | TRBJ2-1 | TRBV29-1
CAWSVQETQYF | - | TRBJ2-5 | TRBV30
CASSQVLSNQPQHF | - | TRBJ1-5 | TRBV4-1
CASSSTGSSSYGYTF | - | TRBJ1-2 | TRBV28
CASSVEVAGWTDTQYF | - | TRBJ2-3 | TRBV9
CASSYEHAVSFF | - | TRBJ1-1 | TRBV5-4
CASSEGLAPDYEQYF | TRBD2 | TRBJ2-7 | TRBV5-4
CASSPIRGGNTEAFF | - | TRBJ1-1 | TRBV19
CASKLLGGYEQYF | - | TRBJ2-7 | TRBV5-1